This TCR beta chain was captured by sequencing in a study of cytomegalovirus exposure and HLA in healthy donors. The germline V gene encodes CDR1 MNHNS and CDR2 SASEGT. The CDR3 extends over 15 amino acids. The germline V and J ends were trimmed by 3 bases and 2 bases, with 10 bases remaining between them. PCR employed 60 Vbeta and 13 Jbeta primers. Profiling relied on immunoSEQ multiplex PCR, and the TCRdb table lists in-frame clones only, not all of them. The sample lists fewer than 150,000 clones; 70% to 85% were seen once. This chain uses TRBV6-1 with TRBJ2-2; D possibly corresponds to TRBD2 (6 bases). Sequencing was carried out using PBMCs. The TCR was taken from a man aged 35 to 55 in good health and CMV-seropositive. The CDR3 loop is CASSEGTRNTGELFF. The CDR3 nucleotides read TGTGCCAGCAGTGAGGGGACTCGCAACACCGGGGAGCTGTTTTTT.